This TCR beta chain was documented in a study of blood T cell repertoires in COVID-19. Study summary: Acute-phase and convalescent COVID-19 samples originated in the United States, Italy and Spain. In each case, the material was cDNA or gDNA derived from T cells, B-cell-depleted T cells, or PBMCs.

In the original workflow: It was from reference gene primer amplification that nucleated cell counts were estimated. Generated by immunoSEQ multiplex PCR, the TCRdb table keeps only in-frame clones and is missing some. V, J and clone size were drawn from that table, and D and trimming were deduced from the DNA. The data show roughly 53,000 clones, 80% to 85% seen once. This CDR3 spans 14 amino acids. Germline V gene sequence: CDR1 SGHRS, CDR2 YFSETQ. V was pared by 2 bases and J by 6 bases, with 7 bases of the junction left unmatched. The receptor was derived from a man aged 50 or older with acute or convalescent COVID-19. Sequencing was carried out using peripheral blood. The chain has TRBV5-1 and TRBJ2-7; 8 nucleotides match TRBD2. CDR3 sequence: CASSFSGNRLEQYF. The DNA of the CDR3 is TGCGCCAGCAGCTTTAGCGGGAACCGACTCGAGCAGTACTTC. The variable domain in full, with the rest retrieved from reference TRBV5-1 and TRBJ2-7, is KAGVTQTPRYLIKTRGQQVTLSCSPISGHRSVSWYQQTPGQGLQFLFEYFSETQRNKGNFPGRFSGRQFSNSRSEMNVSTLELGDSALYLCASSFSGNRLEQYFGPGTRLTVT.